In this sample, the clone carrying this TCR beta chain turned up once. The antigen is unknown. The data stem from a study of OX40 agonist ivuxolimab in advanced cancers. Study-level results: Within 6 weeks, CD4+ and CD8+ blood T cells expanded clonally at 0.1 to 3.0 mg/kg.

Method: immunoSEQ multiplex PCR; TCRdb's copy keeps in-frame clones and lacks some. The data show more than 45,000 clones, roughly 82% seen once. Trimming shortened V by 3 bases and J by 6 bases, and 8 bases separated the two germline ends. This CDR3 comprises 13 residues. Germline CDR1 SGHTA, CDR2 FQGNSA. The source was CD4+ or CD8+ T cells sorted from blood, collected in a trial of the OX40 agonist ivuxolimab. The clonotype comes from an adult with an advanced solid tumor such as melanoma, head and neck, liver or kidney cancer. V gene TRBV7-2 combines with J gene TRBJ2-2; no clear D. The CDR3 protein is CASSFVQAGELFF. The CDR3 nucleotides read TGTGCCAGCAGCTTCGTCCAAGCCGGGGAGCTGTTTTTT.